The T cell receptor (beta chain) described here comes from a study of early T cells in non-severe SARS-CoV-2 infection (TCRdb year 2021). With respect to the entire study: Because TCR sequencing was done on bulk RNA from unsorted whole blood, the alpha and beta chains could not be paired. Results and caveats for the whole study, not just this receptor: Matching against VDJdb was skewed toward anti-spike CD8 responses, likely underestimated virus-specific expansions, and missed private and CD4 specificities.

V is pared back by 5 bases and J by 0 bases, with 14 bases lying between the germline termini. The CDR3 starts with the cysteine, ends with the phenylalanine, and has 17 residues. Kept here is only the CDR3 DNA, which spans 51 bases and is read in frame from base 1. According to the germline V gene, CDR1 reads MDHEN and CDR2 reads SYDVKM. This clonotype was seen at least ten times. Its recognized antigen is unknown. Per-nucleotide qualities are absent, and no much larger clonotype sits a single base away. To prepare the library, 5' RACE was applied. Sequencing relied on a NextSeq 500. In the TCR library protocol, unique molecular identifiers were attached to individual cDNA molecules to correct for PCR bias and sequencing error. Sequencing covered both TCR alpha and beta chains, and within each sample the abundances of alpha and beta sequences were tightly co-correlated. Under the source paper's analysis protocol: Decombinator V4 was used to perform V gene, J gene and CDR3 annotation of TCR sequences. Expanded TCRs were defined as changing significantly between any two time points under a Poisson model with p below 0.0001. TCR abundances were normalised to the total number of TCRs sequenced in each sample and reported as counts per million. TRAV1-2 paired with TRAJ12, TRAJ20 or TRAJ33 defined MAIT TCRs, while TRAV10 paired with TRAJ18 defined iNKT TCRs. VDJdb, accessed 1 November 2021, was searched for CMV, EBV and SARS-CoV-2 annotated TCRs, with TCRs annotated for multiple antigens excluded. TCRdb ran its own pipeline on the public reads, namely fastp trimming at Q25 and MiXCR clone calling, and kept in-frame beta chains. CDR3 protein sequences are deduplicated, and each keeps its most common genes and DNA. TCRdb's processing, not the authors' own work, is the source of the V and J calls. This sample lists roughly 80,000 distinct CDR3 sequences; over 8.5% were detected once. Nearly 5% of the sample rests with the top ten.

Set within a cohort of healthcare workers in London, UK, this nested case-control study involved weekly PCR testing of nasopharyngeal swabs along with blood sampling. Healthcare workers were enrolled in the week of the UK lockdown, from 23 to 31 March 2020, and were followed every week for up to roughly 16 weeks. The sequenced sample was whole blood. This TCR was recovered from an adult who was a healthcare worker with PCR-confirmed SARS-CoV-2 infection or an uninfected control (not recorded which). The rearrangement joined TRBV28 to TRBJ1-6; the D gene cannot be named for sure. The nucleotides read TGTGCCAGCAGTCCCTCCGGAGCAGGCTCCTATAATTCACCCCTCCACTTT. This gives the protein CASSPSGAGSYNSPLHF.